Following are 25 T cell receptor beta chains from one sample sequenced in a study of blood T cells in healthy people across ages. A J-beta primer mix and a sample-barcoded 5' primer were used in a second PCR of about 7 to 11 cycles. Using its own MiXCR run on the 5' RACE reads, TCRdb lists one record per CDR3 protein. In the table there are some 670,000 distinct CDR3 sequences, more than 45% of which are singletons. The sample comprised blood. Receptor source: an elderly woman in good health.

The chain is built from TRBV7-9 and TRBJ2-1; unclear D gene. Trimming stripped 5 bases from V and 6 bases from J, with 11 bases between. The CDR3 spans 13 residues. CDR1 SEHNR and CDR2 FQNEAQ come from the germline V gene (reference sequence). The CDR3 here is CASSPDGVNEQFF. The CDR3 DNA reads TGTGCCAGCAGCCCGGACGGTGTCAATGAGCAGTTCTTC.

This sequence joins TRBV25-1 and TRBJ2-5, with 9 bases lining up with TRBD1. Trimming took 6 bases from V and 1 from J; bases not matched to a gene: 12. The CDR3 runs 17 residues. CDR1 is MGHDK, CDR2 SYGVNS, per germline. CDR3 bases: TGTGCCAGCAGCGCTTACCTCGGACAGGGGATCCAAGAGACCCAGTACTTC. It translates to CASSAYLGQGIQETQYF.

This clonotype was seen only a few times. This chain joins TRBV29-1 and TRBJ1-5, with 10 nucleotides matching TRBD1. The CDR3 spans 16 residues. Germline lookup yields CDR1 SQVTM and CDR2 ANQGSEA. Trimming at V came to 7 bases and at J to 6 bases, leaving 15 bases not matched to a gene. The chain's CDR3 is CSGVSLGTGDRQPQHF. The CDR3, as DNA: TGCAGCGGGGTCAGCCTCGGGACAGGGGATCGTCAGCCCCAGCATTTT.

On this clonotype itself: A much larger clone differs by one base, so this may be a read error. J is TRBJ2-1 and V is TRBV6-1, with D perhaps being TRBD1 or TRBD2 (5 bases each). The CDR3 consists of 16 residues. CDR1 is MNHNS, CDR2 SASEGT, per germline. The CDR3 coding sequence is TGTGCCAGCAGAGAAGCCCCGGGACCCATTTACAATGAGCAGTTCTTC. Protein: CASREAPGPIYNEQFF.

Concerning this clonotype: This may be a read error, as it is one base from a much larger clone. The chain carries TRBV7-2 and TRBJ2-3; 8 nucleotides match TRBD2. CDR1 SGHTA and CDR2 FQGNSA come from the germline V gene. The CDR3 consists of 14 residues. The CDR3 loop reads CASTIGPAGDMQYF. The CDR3 DNA follows: TGTGCCAGCACGATCGGACCAGCGGGGGATATGCAGTATTTT.

This clonotype was recorded many times. The chain uses TRBV12-3 or TRBV12-4 and TRBJ2-3; 9 bases line up with TRBD2. V gave up 4 bases and J gave up 13 bases; unmatched junction bases: 3. This CDR3 comprises 11 residues. The CDR3 protein is CASSYSGGEYF. CDR3 in DNA: TGTGCCAGCAGTTATAGCGGGGGCGAGTATTTT.

For this clonotype: It may be a read error: a sequence one base away is much more abundant. This rearrangement joins TRBV2 to TRBJ2-3, with a weak D call TRBD2 (6 bases). Trimming cost V 8 bases and J 0 bases, with 21 bases left between them. Germline CDR1 is SNHLY and CDR2 is FYNNEI. The CDR3 is 17 residues long. DNA of the CDR3: TGTGCCAGCTGTAAGGGACCTAGCGAGGTTAGCACAGATACGCAGTATTTT. Translating it yields CASCKGPSEVSTDTQYF.

This clonotype has ten or more counts. The chain is built from TRBV28 and TRBJ2-5; 8 bases align to TRBD2. The CDR3 runs to 14 residues. Trimming cost V 3 bases and J 4 bases; bases outside gene matches: 4. Germline CDR1 is MDHEN and CDR2 is SYDVKM. This CDR3 is CASSFPTSVETQYF. CDR3 nucleotide sequence: TGTGCCAGCAGTTTCCCGACTAGCGTAGAGACCCAGTACTTC.

CDR3 nucleotide sequence: TGTGCCAGCAGCTTATTCGGGGGCGGGGGCAATGAGCAGTTCTTC. Amino acids: CASSLFGGGGNEQFF. The chain carries TRBV7-9 and TRBJ2-1; D might be TRBD2 (7 bases). Germline V gene data show CDR1 as SEHNR and CDR2 as FQNEAQ (reference sequence). This CDR3 is built from 15 residues. V lost 2 bases and J lost 6, with 14 bases in between.

The V gene is TRBV14, the J gene TRBJ2-6; perhaps TRBD2 as D (5 bases). CDR3 length equals 17 residues. Trimming stripped 0 bases from V and 0 bases from J, with 9 bases between. Germline CDR1 is SGHDN and CDR2 is FVKESK. CDR3 residues: CASSQETGSSGANVLTF. CDR3 coding DNA: TGTGCCAGCAGCCAAGAGACGGGAAGCTCTGGGGCCAACGTCCTGACTTTC.

This clonotype was recorded many times. The chain recombines TRBV12-3 or TRBV12-4 with TRBJ2-2; weak D call: TRBD1 (5 bases). Trimming pared 3 bases from V and 0 bases from J, leaving 8 bases between. CDR3 length: 15 residues. For the CDR3, the DNA is TGTGCCAGCAGTTTGGGCAGGGCGAACACCGGGGAGCTGTTTTTT. Protein: CASSLGRANTGELFF.

This clonotype appeared many times. V is TRBV3-1 and J is TRBJ2-4, with D uncertain. Germline CDR1 and CDR2: LGHDT and YNNKEL (reference sequence). This CDR3 has 13 residues. The V and J ends lost 4 bases and 0 bases respectively, with 4 bases between them. Here the CDR3 DNA reads TGTGCCAGCAGCCTAGAAGCCAAAAACATTCAGTACTTC. Its translation: CASSLEAKNIQYF.

V gene TRBV27 combines with J gene TRBJ1-1, with TRBD1 matching 9 bases. Per the germline V gene, CDR1 is MNHEY and CDR2 is SMNVEV (reference sequence). After removal of 5 bases from V and 6 bases from J, the junction contained 7 bases not matched to a gene. This CDR3 is 14 amino acids long. This CDR3 reads CASSKGQGRAEAFF. The CDR3 nucleotides read TGTGCCAGCAGTAAGGGACAGGGTCGGGCTGAAGCTTTCTTT.

This clonotype was seen just once. V usage is TRBV29-1 and J usage is TRBJ2-3; D is perhaps TRBD2 (5 bases). This CDR3 is built from 12 residues. The V gene lost 4 bases and the J gene lost 4 bases, with 9 bases spanning the gap. From germline, CDR1 is SQVTM and CDR2 ANQGSEA. Here the CDR3 reads CSVGNGADTQYF. CDR3 bases: TGCAGCGTTGGAAACGGGGCAGATACGCAGTATTTT.

Points on this clonotype: A read error may be the cause here, since a much bigger clone is one base away. The V call is TRBV5-1, the J call TRBJ2-1, with a weak D call TRBD1 (6 bases). The CDR3 length is 14 residues. CDR1 and CDR2 from the germline V gene are SGHRS and YFSETQ. CDR3 bases: TGCGCCAGCAGCGCGGACAGCGCCTACAATGGGCAGTTCTTC. Protein sequence: CASSADSAYNGQFF.

This clonotype was picked up a small number of times. V is TRBV6-2 or TRBV6-3 and J is TRBJ1-3; D call uncertain. V was clipped by 3 bases and J by 0 bases, with 18 bases between them. In germline, CDR1 is MNHEY, CDR2 SVGEGT. The CDR3 sequence is 18 residues long. DNA of the CDR3: TGTGCCAGCAGTTATGTCGGAGGAATTGGAATCTCTGGAAACACCATATATTTT. Translating it yields CASSYVGGIGISGNTIYF.

The chain carries TRBV29-1 and TRBJ1-2; TRBD1 matches 7 bases. The germline CDR1 and CDR2 sequences are SQVTM and ANQGSEA. The junction had 13 bases not matched to a gene; V was cut back by 7 bases and J by 8 bases. The CDR3 is 13 residues long. The CDR3 bases are TGCAGCGCTGTCGACAGGGATGGCGAGGGCTACACCTTC. As protein: CSAVDRDGEGYTF.

The chain is built from TRBV5-5 and TRBJ1-2; 8 nucleotides match TRBD1. V was clipped by 4 bases and J by 7 bases; unmatched bases: 9. Germline CDR1 and CDR2: SGHKS and YYEKEE (reference sequence). The CDR3 sequence is 14 residues long. The CDR3 protein is CASSPDRVLSGYTF. As DNA, the CDR3 is TGTGCCAGCAGCCCGGACAGGGTTTTAAGTGGCTACACCTTC.

The chain has TRBV7-9 and TRBJ2-1, with D unclear. Germline V lookup: CDR1 SEHNR, CDR2 FQNEAQ (reference sequence). The CDR3 spans 12 residues. V was shortened by 6 bases and J by 12 bases, with 15 bases between the two germline ends. The DNA for the CDR3 is TGTGCCAGCAGTCCCAGGCTGGATGGGCAGTTCTTC. This sequence encodes CASSPRLDGQFF.

As to this clonotype: A junction boundary mismatches the germline segment, possibly from a read error. This chain uses TRBV5-1 with TRBJ2-1; 7 bases align to TRBD1. The CDR3 contains 12 residues. Germline CDR1 SGHRS, CDR2 YFSETQ. The CDR3 DNA follows: TGCGTCAGCATGGGACAGACCTACGAGCAGTTCTTC. It translates to CVSMGQTYEQFF.

As to this clonotype: A much larger clonotype is one base distant, so this may be a read error. The rearrangement joins TRBV5-6 to TRBJ2-1, with D unresolved. The CDR3 length is 14 residues. Per germline, CDR1 SGHDT and CDR2 YYEEEE. Trimming cost V 0 bases and J 10 bases, with 14 bases left between them. CDR3 sequence: CASSLAISTYEQFF. In DNA form, the CDR3 reads TGTGCCAGCAGCTTGGCCATCTCTACCTACGAGCAGTTCTTC.

Only a few counts were recorded for this clonotype. The V and J genes are TRBV7-2 and TRBJ2-7; a weak D match, TRBD2 (6 bases). Deletions cut 7 bases from V and 0 bases from J, with 16 bases between. Germline CDR1 is SGHTA and CDR2 is FQGNSA. CDR3 length: 15 residues. Here the CDR3 reads CASTPVGGSSYEQYF. The CDR3 DNA is TGTGCCAGCACCCCTGTGGGAGGCAGCTCCTACGAGCAGTACTTC.

The rearrangement uses TRBV5-1 and TRBJ1-4; D not certain. V shed 0 bases and J shed 8 bases, with 14 bases lying between them. This CDR3 contains 15 residues. The germline V gene encodes CDR1 SGHRS and CDR2 YFSETQ. The CDR3 DNA follows: TGCGCCAGCAGCTTGGTGGGGATGACCGAAGAAAAACTGTTTTTT. Amino acid sequence: CASSLVGMTEEKLFF. Using reference TRBV5-1 and TRBJ1-4 for the parts outside the CDR3, the full variable domain is KAGVTQTPRYLIKTRGQQVTLSCSPISGHRSVSWYQQTPGQGLQFLFEYFSETQRNKGNFPGRFSGRQFSNSRSEMNVSTLELGDSALYLCASSLVGMTEEKLFFGSGTQLSVL.

The chain is built from TRBV24-1 and TRBJ2-5; 9 bases are shared with TRBD1. The CDR3 sequence is 15 residues long. Trimming at V came to 10 bases and at J to 11 bases, leaving 19 bases not matched to a gene. Germline V gene data show CDR1 as KGHDR and CDR2 as SFDVKD. Written as DNA, the CDR3 is TGTGCCACAGAAGACCGGGACAGGGCGGCGGGGGAGCAGTACTTC. This sequence encodes CATEDRDRAAGEQYF.

V is TRBV2 and J is TRBJ2-7, with D hard to call. Germline CDR1 is SNHLY and CDR2 is FYNNEI. The CDR3 has 13 residues. Trimming removed 6 bases from V and 0 bases from J, with 9 bases in between. For the CDR3, the DNA is TGTGCCAGCAGGGCTTACCGCTCCTACGAGCAGTACTTC. It specifies CASRAYRSYEQYF.